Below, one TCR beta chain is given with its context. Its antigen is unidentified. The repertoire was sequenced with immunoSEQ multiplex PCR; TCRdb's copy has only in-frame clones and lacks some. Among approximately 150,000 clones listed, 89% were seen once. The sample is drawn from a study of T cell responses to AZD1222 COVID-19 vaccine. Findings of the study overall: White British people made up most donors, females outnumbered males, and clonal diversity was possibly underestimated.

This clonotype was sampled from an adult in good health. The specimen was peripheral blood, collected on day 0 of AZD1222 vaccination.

The DNA for the CDR3 is TGTGCCACCAGCAGAGGGAGGGGGACATTGGAGGGAACTGAAGCTTTCTTT. Protein product: CATSRGRGTLEGTEAFF. The V and J genes are TRBV15 and TRBJ1-1, with D possibly matching TRBD1 (6 bases). The CDR3 length is 17 residues. Trimming took 1 base from V and 5 from J, leaving 20 bases between them. CDR1 and CDR2 from the germline V gene are LNHNV and YYDKDF (reference sequence).